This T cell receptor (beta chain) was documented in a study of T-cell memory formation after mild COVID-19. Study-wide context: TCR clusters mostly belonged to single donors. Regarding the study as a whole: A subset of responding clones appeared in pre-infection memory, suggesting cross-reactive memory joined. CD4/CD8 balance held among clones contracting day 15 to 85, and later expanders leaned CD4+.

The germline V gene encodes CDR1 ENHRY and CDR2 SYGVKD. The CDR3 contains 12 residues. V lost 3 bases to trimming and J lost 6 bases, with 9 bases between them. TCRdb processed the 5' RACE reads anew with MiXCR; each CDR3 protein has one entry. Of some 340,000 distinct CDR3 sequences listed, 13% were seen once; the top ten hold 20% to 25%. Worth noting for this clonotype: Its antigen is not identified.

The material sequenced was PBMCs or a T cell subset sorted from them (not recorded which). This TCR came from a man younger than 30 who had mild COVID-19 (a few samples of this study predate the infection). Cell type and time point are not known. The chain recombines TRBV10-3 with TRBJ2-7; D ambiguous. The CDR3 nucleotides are TGTGCCATCAGTGACGTGGTTGCCGAGCAGTACTTC. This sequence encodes CAISDVVAEQYF.